A single T cell receptor beta chain is shown here with its context. Its antigen remains unidentified. The entry originates in a study of response to subunit inactivated influenza vaccine. Findings and caveats of the study: With each seasonal influenza vaccination, the authors suggested, few new T cells are recruited.

TCRdb used MiXCR to reprocess the RT-PCR reads, holding one entry per CDR3 protein. This sample has about 570,000 distinct CDR3 sequences; about 11% occur once, and the top ten carry 11%. Germline V CDR1 and CDR2: KGHSH, LQKENI. The V and J ends lost 0 bases and 1 base respectively, with 4 bases between them. The CDR3 length is 15 residues. A further study also used this sample, focusing on T cells expressing NK-cell markers. That report adds: 5'RACE template switching with UMIs generated TCR beta cDNA.

This chain connects TRBV18 to TRBJ1-6; D uncertain. Sequenced here: PBMCs from blood, sampled on the day of vaccination. This TCR came from a man aged 50 to 59 who received an inactivated influenza vaccine. CDR3 sequence reads: CASSPPGSYNSPLHF. For the CDR3, the DNA is TGTGCCAGCTCACCACCAGGATCCTATAATTCACCCCTCCACTTT.